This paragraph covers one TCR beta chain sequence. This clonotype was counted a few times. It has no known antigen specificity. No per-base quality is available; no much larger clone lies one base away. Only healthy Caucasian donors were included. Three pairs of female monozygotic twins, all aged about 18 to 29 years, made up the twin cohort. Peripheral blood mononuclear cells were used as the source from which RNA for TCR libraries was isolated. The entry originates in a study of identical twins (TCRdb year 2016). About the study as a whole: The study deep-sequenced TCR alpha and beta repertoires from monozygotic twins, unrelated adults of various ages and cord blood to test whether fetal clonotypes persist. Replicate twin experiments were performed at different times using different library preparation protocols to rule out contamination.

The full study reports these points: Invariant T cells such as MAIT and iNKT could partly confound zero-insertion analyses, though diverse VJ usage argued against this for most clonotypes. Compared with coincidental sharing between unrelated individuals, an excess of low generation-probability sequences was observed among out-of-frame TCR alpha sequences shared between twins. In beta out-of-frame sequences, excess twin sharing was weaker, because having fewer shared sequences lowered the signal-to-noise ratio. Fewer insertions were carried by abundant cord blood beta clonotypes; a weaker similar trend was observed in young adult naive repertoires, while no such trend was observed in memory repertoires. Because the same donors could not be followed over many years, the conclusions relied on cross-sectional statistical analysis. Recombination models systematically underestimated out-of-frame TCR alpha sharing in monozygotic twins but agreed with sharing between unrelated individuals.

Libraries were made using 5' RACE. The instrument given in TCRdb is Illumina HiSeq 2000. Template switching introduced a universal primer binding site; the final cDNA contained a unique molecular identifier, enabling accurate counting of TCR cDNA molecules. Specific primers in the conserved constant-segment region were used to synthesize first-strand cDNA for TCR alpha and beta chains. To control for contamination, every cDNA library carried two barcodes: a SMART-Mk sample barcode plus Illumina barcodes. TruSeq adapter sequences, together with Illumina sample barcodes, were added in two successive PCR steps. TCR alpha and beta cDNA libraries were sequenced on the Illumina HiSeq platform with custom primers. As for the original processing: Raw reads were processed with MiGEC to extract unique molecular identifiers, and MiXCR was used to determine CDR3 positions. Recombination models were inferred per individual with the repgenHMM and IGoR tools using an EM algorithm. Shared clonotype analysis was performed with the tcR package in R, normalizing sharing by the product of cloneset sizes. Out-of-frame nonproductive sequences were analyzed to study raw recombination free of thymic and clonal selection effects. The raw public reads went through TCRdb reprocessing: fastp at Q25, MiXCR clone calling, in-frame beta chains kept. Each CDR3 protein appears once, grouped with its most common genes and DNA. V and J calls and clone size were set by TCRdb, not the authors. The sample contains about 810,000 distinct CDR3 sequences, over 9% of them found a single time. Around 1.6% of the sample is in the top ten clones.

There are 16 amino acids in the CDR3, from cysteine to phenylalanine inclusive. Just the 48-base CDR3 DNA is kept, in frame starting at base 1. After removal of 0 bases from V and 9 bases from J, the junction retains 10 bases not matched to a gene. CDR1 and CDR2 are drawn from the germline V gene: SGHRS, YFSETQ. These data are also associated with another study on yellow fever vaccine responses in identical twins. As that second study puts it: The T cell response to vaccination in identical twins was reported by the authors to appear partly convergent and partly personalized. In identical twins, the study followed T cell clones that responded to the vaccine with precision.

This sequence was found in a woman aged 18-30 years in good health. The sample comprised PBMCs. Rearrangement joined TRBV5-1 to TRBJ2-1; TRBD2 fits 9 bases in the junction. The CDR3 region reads CASSLAGGGGASEQFF. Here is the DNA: TGCGCCAGCAGCTTGGCCGGTGGCGGGGGGGCAAGTGAGCAGTTCTTC.